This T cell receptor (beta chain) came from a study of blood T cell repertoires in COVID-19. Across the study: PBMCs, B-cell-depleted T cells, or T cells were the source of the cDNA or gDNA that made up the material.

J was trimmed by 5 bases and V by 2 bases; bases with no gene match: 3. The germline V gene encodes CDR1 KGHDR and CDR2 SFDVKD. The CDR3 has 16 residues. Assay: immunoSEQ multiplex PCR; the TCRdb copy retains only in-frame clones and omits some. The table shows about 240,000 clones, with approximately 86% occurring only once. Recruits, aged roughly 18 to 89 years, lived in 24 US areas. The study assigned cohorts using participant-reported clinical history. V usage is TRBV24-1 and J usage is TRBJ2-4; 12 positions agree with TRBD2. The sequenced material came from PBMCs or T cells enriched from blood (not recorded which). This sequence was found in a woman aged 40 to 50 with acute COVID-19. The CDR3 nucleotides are TGTGCCACCAGTGATTCGGGGACTAGCGGGCAAAACATTCAGTACTTC. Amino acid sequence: CATSDSGTSGQNIQYF.